This T cell receptor beta chain was captured in a study of regulatory T cells in long-lasting Graves disease. General study results and limits: It was in persistent disease that TRBV28, TRBJ1-2 and TRBJ2-5 were favored. Persistent Graves' disease cases displayed lower TCR diversity than newly diagnosed ones. Sample size was small, which may have lowered accuracy.

Time point noted: persistent/refractory GD, antithyroid drugs over 5 years with positive TRAb. RNA isolated from PBMCs was used to make the TCR library. At least ten counts were recorded for this clonotype. The target antigen is unknown. The authors built TCR beta libraries using iRepertoire HTBI primers and Arm-PCR of CDR3 regions. One entry per CDR3 protein results from TCRdb running MiXCR on the multiplex PCR reads. In the table there are approximately 290,000 distinct CDR3 sequences, around a fifth of which are singletons. This CDR3 is built from 13 residues. The V gene's germline CDR1 is MNHEY and CDR2 SVGAGI. V was cut by 4 bases and J by 5 bases, with 11 bases left in between.

The rearrangement uses TRBV6-5 and TRBJ2-5; the D gene could be TRBD1 or TRBD2 (6 bases each). The receptor's source is a female donor with Graves disease. The sample consisted of peripheral blood mononuclear cells (PBMCs), taken when the disease was refractory, from a patient treated with antithyroid drugs. As DNA, the CDR3 is TGTGCCAGCAGTTGGGGGGCGGGCGAGACCCAGTACTTC. Its translation: CASSWGAGETQYF.